The 11 T cell receptor beta chains in this list originate from one sample, sequenced in a study of PD-1 blockade in classical Hodgkin lymphoma. The assay was immunoSEQ multiplex PCR, and TCRdb's table has in-frame clones only and misses some. The profile shows roughly 20,000 clones, roughly three quarters of them singletons. Stated time point: cycle 4 day 1 (C4D1), after less than 7 weeks of nivolumab. All trial patients relapsed after autologous stem cell transplantation. The sequencing used peripheral blood mononuclear cells (PBMCs), collected before the fourth cycle of nivolumab. Receptors were obtained from a human donor with classical Hodgkin lymphoma.

The chain is built from TRBV7-3 and TRBJ2-2, with D perhaps given as TRBD1 or TRBD2 (5 bases each). V was shortened by 2 bases and J by 7 bases, with 20 bases between the two germline ends. This CDR3 has 17 residues. The germline V gene encodes CDR1 SGHTA and CDR2 FQGTGA. CDR3 nucleotides: TGTGCCAGCAGCTTAGCCCGGTCGGGACCAAAATTCGGGGAGCTGTTTTTT. Its translation: CASSLARSGPKFGELFF.

The CDR3 protein is CASSSGGLEQFF. The CDR3 DNA sequence: TGTGCCAGCAGCTCCGGGGGGCTTGAGCAGTTCTTC. The V gene is TRBV7-6, the J gene TRBJ2-1; D is perhaps TRBD2 (7 bases). V dropped 4 bases and J dropped 9 bases, with 10 bases sitting between them. Looked up from germline, CDR1 is SGHVS and CDR2 is FNYEAQ. The CDR3 totals 12 residues.

Only a few counts were recorded for this clone. J is TRBJ1-6 and V is TRBV28; D remains unclear. This CDR3 has 14 residues. CDR1 MDHEN and CDR2 SYDVKM come from the germline V gene. With 5 bases removed from V and 14 bases from J, the gap between germline ends came to 19 bases. The CDR3 here is CASSAPQGSRALHF. CDR3 in DNA: TGTGCCAGCAGTGCACCGCAAGGGTCCCGCGCCCTCCACTTT.

In this sample, this clone turned up a few times. J is TRBJ2-2 and V is TRBV4-2; D unclear. The ends were cut back, 2 bases at V and 4 bases at J, with 5 bases in the middle. CDR1 and CDR2 from the germline V gene are LGHNA and YNFKEQ. This CDR3 contains 13 residues. CDR3 DNA sequence: TGTGCCAGCAGCCAATTCCTCACCGGGGAGCTGTTTTTT. Translation: CASSQFLTGELFF.

V gene TRBV7-8 combines with J gene TRBJ2-1, with D unclear. Germline CDR1 reads SGHVS; CDR2 reads FQNEAQ. The CDR3 has 13 residues. Between the trimmed V and J ends, which lost 4 bases and 4 bases, there was a span of 8 bases. The CDR3 loop is CASSYGRYNEQFF. CDR3 sequence (DNA): TGTGCCAGCAGCTACGGGCGGTACAATGAGCAGTTCTTC.

The genes are TRBV7-2 and TRBJ2-3; 9 bases line up with TRBD1. V trimming: 5 bases; J trimming: 4 bases; junction bases outside the gene matches: 4. Germline CDR1 reads SGHTA; CDR2 reads FQGNSA. The CDR3 is 14 residues long. For the CDR3, the DNA is TGTGCCAGCAGCCGGGACAGGGCGGCAGATACGCAGTATTTT. Protein product: CASSRDRAADTQYF. Full variable domain (remainder filled in from reference TRBV7-2 and TRBJ2-3): GAGVSQSPSNKVTEKGKDVELRCDPISGHTALYWYRQSLGQGLEFLIYFQGNSAPDKSGLPSDRFSAERTGGSVSTLTIQRTQQEDSAVYLCASSRDRAADTQYFGPGTRLTVL.

V and J are TRBV28 and TRBJ1-4; 9 bases agree with TRBD1. Germline V gives CDR1 MDHEN, CDR2 SYDVKM. The CDR3 loop spans 14 amino acids. Trimming at V came to 6 bases and at J to 7 bases, leaving 6 bases not matched to a gene. CDR3 protein: CASRKPGQGEKLFF. The CDR3 DNA follows: TGTGCCAGCAGGAAGCCGGGACAGGGTGAAAAACTGTTTTTT.

The genes are TRBV19 and TRBJ2-1; 9 bases agree with TRBD2. CDR1 LNHDA and CDR2 SQIVND come from the germline V gene (reference sequence). With V trimmed by 1 base and J by 4 bases, 5 bases remained unmatched. The CDR3 is 16 amino acids. CDR3 sequence (DNA): TGTGCCAGTAGTATAGGTCTAGCGGGATTGTACAATGAGCAGTTCTTC. This sequence encodes CASSIGLAGLYNEQFF.

The chain links TRBV27 to TRBJ2-1; 7 bases are shared with TRBD1. Germline V lookup: CDR1 MNHEY, CDR2 SMNVEV (reference sequence). With 7 bases clipped from V and 3 bases from J, the junction kept 6 bases outside the gene matches. The CDR3 totals 14 residues. DNA for the CDR3: TGTGCCAGCACAGACAGGGCAAGCTACAATGAGCAGTTCTTC. This codes for CASTDRASYNEQFF.

This clone appeared a few times. The chain is built from TRBV27 and TRBJ2-1; 7 bases line up with TRBD2. Trimming at V came to 4 bases and at J to 10 bases, leaving 7 bases not matched to a gene. Germline values: CDR1 MNHEY, CDR2 SMNVEV (reference sequence). The CDR3 sequence is 13 residues long. This CDR3 reads CASSWGGRAEQFF. The DNA for the CDR3 is TGTGCCAGCAGTTGGGGAGGGCGGGCAGAGCAGTTCTTC.

This clone has only one observation. The chain combines TRBV11-2 with TRBJ2-7; D is possibly TRBD1 (5 bases). Trimming took 2 bases from V and 4 from J, leaving 12 bases between them. This CDR3 has 14 amino acids. Germline assignment: CDR1 SGHAT and CDR2 FQNNGV. The CDR3 DNA reads TGTGCCAGCAGCTTAAACAGGAATAATTACGAGCAGTACTTC. It translates to CASSLNRNNYEQYF.